A selection of T cell receptor beta chains follows, all from one sample in a study of CD8+ T cells in alopecia areata. Clones were sequenced by immunoSEQ multiplex PCR, and TCRdb holds only the in-frame ones, with some missing. Of roughly 150,000 clones in the sample, around 55% were seen once. Sample: CD8+ T cells sorted from blood, taken at week 0. These TCRs come from a human donor with alopecia areata. Both conserved end residues are part of each CDR3. D genes are given only for firm matches. A clone size is listed for some rows: how often the clone was seen (once, few, many), or a class if it is expanded.

D gene	V gene	J gene	clone size	CDR3 protein	CDR3 DNA
NA	TRBV4-3	TRBJ1-1	NA	CASSQDMGVKAFF	TGCGCCAGCAGCCAAGATATGGGGGTTAAAGCTTTCTTT
NA	TRBV4-3	TRBJ2-1	few	CASSQDRQVYSVEQFF	TGCGCCAGCAGCCAAGATAGGCAGGTCTATAGCGTTGAGCAGTTCTTC
NA	TRBV29-1	TRBJ1-1	few	CSVGVGTEAFF	TGCAGCGTTGGAGTAGGAACTGAAGCTTTCTTT
NA	TRBV7-8	TRBJ2-5	NA	CASSLVRAKGEETQYF	TGTGCCAGCAGCTTAGTTCGGGCCAAAGGGGAAGAGACCCAGTACTTC
NA	TRBV5-6	TRBJ1-6	NA	CASSLGTLNSPLHF	TGTGCCAGCAGCTTGGGGACACTGAATTCACCCCTCCACTTT
NA	TRBV5-1	TRBJ2-1	few	CASSPLEDPNQEQFF	TGCGCCAGCAGCCCGCTCGAGGACCCCAATCAGGAGCAGTTCTTC
TRBD1	TRBV5-6	TRBJ1-2	NA	CASSVDRALYGYTF	TGTGCCAGCAGCGTCGACAGGGCACTCTATGGCTACACCTTC
NA	TRBV5-6	TRBJ1-1	NA	CVSSLASENTEAFF	TGTGTCAGCAGCTTGGCGAGTGAGAACACTGAAGCTTTCTTT
NA	TRBV30	TRBJ1-2	few	CAWTDGANYGYTF	TGTGCCTGGACGGACGGAGCTAACTATGGCTACACCTTC
NA	TRBV7-2	TRBJ1-1	few	CASSYPRAGTEAFF	TGTGCCAGCAGCTACCCCCGGGCGGGCACTGAAGCTTTCTTT
TRBD1	TRBV11-2	TRBJ2-7	NA	CASSFADRAVYEQYF	TGTGCCAGCAGCTTTGCGGACAGGGCTGTCTACGAGCAGTACTTC
TRBD1	TRBV6-1	TRBJ1-5	few	CASSEAGTGDQPQHF	TGTGCCAGCAGTGAAGCCGGGACAGGGGACCAGCCCCAGCATTTT
TRBD1	TRBV27	TRBJ1-5	few	CASSPLLRQGVKGQPQHF	TGTGCCAGCAGTCCCCTCCTTCGACAGGGGGTGAAGGGTCAGCCCCAGCATTTT
NA	TRBV30	TRBJ2-7	once	CAWSVGVTYEQYF	TGTGCCTGGAGTGTGGGGGTGACCTACGAGCAGTACTTC
TRBD1	TRBV29-1	TRBJ2-7	NA	CSVRGTATYEQYF	TGCAGCGTGAGGGGGACAGCAACCTACGAGCAGTACTTC
TRBD1	TRBV13	TRBJ2-5	NA	CASSLKQGAGETQYF	TGTGCCAGCAGCTTAAAACAGGGGGCTGGGGAGACCCAGTACTTC
TRBD1	TRBV19	TRBJ1-5	NA	CASSGDRGHDQPQHF	TGTGCCAGTAGTGGCGACAGGGGGCACGATCAGCCCCAGCATTTT
TRBD1	TRBV29-1	TRBJ1-2	once	CSVEQGIDGYTF	TGCAGCGTCGAACAGGGGATTGATGGCTACACCTTC
TRBD1	TRBV27	TRBJ2-1	NA	CASSLETGYNEQFF	TGTGCCAGCAGTTTAGAGACAGGGTACAATGAGCAGTTCTTC
TRBD1	TRBV9	TRBJ1-2	NA	CASSGTEFLIEETF	TGTGCCTCCTCCGGGACAGAGTTCCTTATTGAGGAAACCTTC
NA	TRBV2	TRBJ1-1	NA	CASSESGPEAFF	TGTGCCAGCAGTGAATCTGGACCTGAAGCTTTCTTT
NA	TRBV5-4	TRBJ1-2	NA	CASSMGETSGYTF	TGTGCCAGCAGCATGGGGGAGACCAGCGGCTACACCTTC
TRBD1	TRBV25-1	TRBJ1-4	NA	CASSGFDRGRVYEKLFF	TGTGCCAGCAGTGGTTTCGACAGGGGAAGGGTGTATGAAAAACTGTTTTTT
NA	TRBV29-1	TRBJ1-5	NA	CSVEVAGGAGRPQHF	TGCAGCGTTGAAGTGGCTGGTGGCGCGGGTCGGCCCCAGCATTTT
NA	TRBV4-3	TRBJ2-1	few	CASSQGRPIYNEQFF	TGCGCCAGCAGCCAAGGGCGCCCGATATACAATGAGCAGTTCTTC
NA	TRBV2	TRBJ2-7	NA	CASSSRDRFYEQYF	TGTGCCAGCAGTTCCCGGGACCGATTCTACGAGCAGTACTTC
NA	TRBV11-1	TRBJ2-1	few	CASSFRDTGYNEQFF	TGTGCCAGCAGCTTCCGGGACACCGGGTACAATGAGCAGTTCTTC
TRBD2	TRBV15	TRBJ2-4	NA	CATSSSGASPGAKNIQYF	TGTGCCACCAGCAGTAGCGGGGCCTCCCCTGGTGCCAAAAACATTCAGTACTTC
NA	TRBV13	TRBJ1-1	NA	CASSSGRGNTEAFF	TGTGCCAGCAGTTCTGGGCGTGGAAACACTGAAGCTTTCTTT
TRBD1	TRBV11-2	TRBJ1-2	NA	CASSQDALGRGDYGYTF	TGCGCCAGCAGCCAAGATGCCCTCGGCAGGGGGGACTATGGCTACACCTTC
NA	TRBV7-2	TRBJ1-5	few	CASSGVGNQPQHF	TGTGCCAGCAGTGGGGTAGGCAATCAGCCCCAGCATTTT
NA	TRBV7-6	TRBJ1-5	once	CASSYGTGDNQPQHF	TGTGCCAGCAGCTACGGGACGGGGGACAATCAGCCCCAGCATTTT
NA	TRBV7-9	TRBJ2-7	NA	CASSLGPGVEQYF	TGTGCCAGCAGCTTAGGCCCCGGGGTCGAGCAGTACTTC
TRBD1	TRBV7-2	TRBJ1-4	NA	CASSHTGEANEKLFF	TGTGCCAGCAGCCATACAGGGGAGGCTAATGAAAAACTGTTTTTT
NA	TRBV4-3	TRBJ1-2	NA	CASSQVLQGEDYGYTF	TGCGCCAGCAGCCAAGTTCTCCAGGGTGAGGACTATGGCTACACCTTC
TRBD1	TRBV29-1	TRBJ1-1	few	CSVAGGNSEAFF	TGCAGCGTTGCAGGGGGTAATTCTGAAGCTTTCTTT
NA	TRBV2	TRBJ2-1	few	CASSEWDPRQFF	TGTGCCAGCAGTGAGTGGGACCCACGGCAGTTCTTC
NA	TRBV30	TRBJ1-4	once	CALEQGGVVEKLFF	TGTGCCTTGGAGCAGGGAGGTGTTGTTGAAAAACTGTTTTTT
NA	TRBV30	TRBJ2-2	NA	CAWGETGELFF	TGTGCCTGGGGGGAGACCGGGGAGCTGTTTTTT
NA	TRBV11-2	TRBJ2-7	NA	CASSITVSSYEQYF	TGTGCCAGCAGCATTACAGTTTCCTCCTACGAGCAGTACTTC
NA	TRBV29-1	TRBJ2-2	few	CSVDLKPGELFF	TGCAGCGTTGATCTCAAACCCGGGGAGCTGTTTTTT
TRBD1	TRBV29-1	TRBJ1-1	NA	CSVETGGDTEAFF	TGCAGCGTCGAGACAGGGGGAGACACTGAAGCTTTCTTT
NA	TRBV5-6	TRBJ2-1	NA	CASSLGPGDPRFYNEQFF	TGTGCCAGCAGCTTGGGACCCGGTGACCCCCGATTCTACAATGAGCAGTTCTTC
TRBD1	TRBV2	TRBJ2-3	NA	CASSPIGQGSDTQYF	TGTGCCAGCAGCCCAATAGGACAGGGCTCAGATACGCAGTATTTT
NA	TRBV29-1	TRBJ1-2	once	CSVEDTLYGYTF	TGCAGCGTTGAAGACACCCTCTATGGCTACACCTTC
TRBD1	TRBV27	TRBJ1-1	once	CASSLMKGASTEAFF	TGTGCCAGCAGTTTAATGAAGGGGGCGAGCACTGAAGCTTTCTTT
TRBD2	TRBV9	TRBJ2-1	NA	CASSVRLQGGPFNEQFF	TGTGCCAGCAGCGTACGGCTCCAGGGAGGGCCCTTCAATGAGCAGTTCTTC
NA	TRBV4-3	TRBJ2-3	NA	CASSQEGSRSPTDTQYF	TGCGCCAGCAGCCAAGAAGGGTCCAGGAGCCCCACAGATACGCAGTATTTT